These T cell receptor beta chains were read from a single sample in a study of cytomegalovirus exposure and HLA in healthy donors. TCRdb keeps only in-frame clones here, not all; method: immunoSEQ multiplex PCR. Of approximately 180,000 clones in the sample, roughly 86% were seen once. The specimen sequenced was PBMCs. The receptors here all came from a young woman in good health and CMV-seronegative. Both conserved end residues are part of each CDR3. D genes are given only for firm matches. Some rows mark clone size as missing; the rest say once, few, many or name a class of expanded clone.

cdr3_aa cdr3_nt cdr3_length v_call d_call clone_size j_call
CASSRRGGTYETQYF TGTGCCAGCAGCCGGAGGGGAGGAACCTATGAGACCCAGTACTTC 15 TRBV6-5 NA NA TRBJ2-5
CAIGGGNQPQHF TGTGCCATCGGGGGCGGAAATCAGCCCCAGCATTTT 12 TRBV10-3 NA NA TRBJ1-5
CASRDRGRGEKLFF TGTGCCAGCAGGGACAGGGGGAGGGGTGAAAAACTGTTTTTT 14 TRBV6-5 TRBD1 NA TRBJ1-4
CASSVSVEGTEAFF TGCGCCAGCAGCGTATCAGTTGAGGGCACTGAAGCTTTCTTT 14 TRBV10-2 NA few TRBJ1-1
CASSPFGSASQPQHF TGTGCCAGCAGCCCCTTCGGGAGCGCTTCTCAGCCCCAGCATTTT 15 TRBV5-6 NA NA TRBJ1-5
CASSLAPSGPLSPYEQYF TGTGCCAGCAGCTTAGCTCCTAGCGGGCCACTGTCCCCCTACGAGCAGTACTTC 18 TRBV7-6 TRBD2 NA TRBJ2-7
CASSPETENYGYTF TGTGCCAGCTCACCCGAGACAGAAAACTATGGCTACACCTTC 14 TRBV18 NA NA TRBJ1-2
CASSWTGLGAGYTF TGTGCCAGCAGCTGGACAGGGTTGGGAGCCGGCTACACCTTC 14 TRBV6-6 TRBD1 NA TRBJ1-2
CASSSHDRGNTYEQYF TGTGCCAGCAGCTCCCATGACAGGGGAAACACCTACGAGCAGTACTTC 16 TRBV11-3 TRBD1 NA TRBJ2-7
CASSESTGKSQPQHF TGTGCCAGCAGTGAATCGACGGGAAAAAGTCAGCCCCAGCATTTT 15 TRBV6-1 NA NA TRBJ1-5
CASSPQRGDTLWGKYGYTF TGTGCCAGCAGCCCCCAGAGAGGGGACACCTTATGGGGTAAGTATGGCTACACCTTC 19 TRBV21-1 NA once TRBJ1-2
CAWSVLLSSTDTQYF TGTGCCTGGAGTGTTCTCCTCTCGAGCACAGATACGCAGTATTTT 15 TRBV30 NA once TRBJ2-3
CASSLGTSGGETQYF TGTGCCAGCAGCCTGGGGACTAGCGGGGGGGAGACCCAGTACTTC 15 TRBV4-2 TRBD2 NA TRBJ2-5
CASSSWTSGAGETQYF TGTGCCAGCAGCTCTTGGACTAGCGGGGCTGGAGAGACCCAGTACTTC 16 TRBV11-2 TRBD2 NA TRBJ2-5
CASRPNRAGNTIYF TGCGCCAGCAGGCCGAACAGGGCTGGAAACACCATATATTTT 14 TRBV10-1 NA NA TRBJ1-3
CSVDFGGGNTIYF TGCAGCGTTGACTTTGGCGGAGGAAACACCATATATTTT 13 TRBV29-1 NA many TRBJ1-3
CASSFNRANEQYF TGTGCCAGCAGCTTCAACAGGGCTAACGAGCAGTACTTC 13 TRBV5-4 NA NA TRBJ2-7
CSSSLRGNTNEKLFF TGTTCCAGCAGCTTAAGGGGTAACACTAATGAAAAACTGTTTTTT 15 TRBV7-9 NA NA TRBJ1-4
CASSLDRAGVNEQYF TGTGCCAGCAGCTTGGACCGAGCGGGAGTGAACGAGCAGTACTTC 15 TRBV5-4 TRBD2 NA TRBJ2-7
CASNRGSPYNEQFF TGTGCCAGCAACCGCGGGAGCCCTTACAATGAGCAGTTCTTC 14 TRBV9 TRBD2 few TRBJ2-1
CASSLRQGASEAFF TGTGCCAGCAGTTTACGACAGGGGGCTTCTGAAGCTTTCTTT 14 TRBV28 TRBD1 NA TRBJ1-1
CASSMGPGTSVTGELFF TGTGCCAGTAGTATGGGGCCCGGGACTAGCGTCACCGGGGAGCTGTTTTTT 17 TRBV19 TRBD2 NA TRBJ2-2
CASSQGPLAFLGDEQFF TGTGCCAGCAGCCAAGGACCACTAGCGTTCTTGGGGGATGAGCAGTTCTTC 17 TRBV4-2 TRBD2 NA TRBJ2-1
CASSQDLRTIIRGYGYTF TGCGCCAGCAGCCAAGATCTACGGACCATTATAAGGGGCTATGGCTACACCTTC 18 TRBV4-3 NA few TRBJ1-2
CASSLGRWDEAFF TGTGCCAGCAGTTTAGGGAGATGGGATGAAGCTTTCTTT 13 TRBV27 NA NA TRBJ1-1